This T cell receptor beta chain was documented in a study of T cell responses to AZD1222 COVID-19 vaccine. Study-level findings and limits: Clonal diversity was possibly underestimated, and white British individuals and females predominated among donors.

Assay: immunoSEQ multiplex PCR; the TCRdb copy retains only in-frame clones and omits some. The sample records 90,000 to 100,000 clones, about 85% being singletons. On this clone itself: Antigen: not known. The sample has other DNA sequences that encode this CDR3 too.

The length of the CDR3 is 13 residues. V lost 6 bases to trimming and J lost 2 bases, with 8 bases between them. This receptor was identified in an adult in good health. The J gene is TRBJ1-5, the V gene TRBV12-3 or TRBV12-4; D remains ambiguous. The sequences come from peripheral blood, collected on day 0 of AZD1222 vaccination. CDR3 residues: CASSPGRNQPQHF. Written as DNA, the CDR3 is TGTGCCAGCAGCCCTGGTCGCAATCAGCCCCAGCATTTT.